This TCR beta chain was sequenced for a study of ipilimumab plus nivolumab after autologous stem cell transplantation. Study-level information: Patients received a median of about five ipilimumab and roughly eight nivolumab doses. Study-wide points: The authors say TCR, Treg and microbiome findings warrant further study.

Here immunoSEQ multiplex PCR was the method, and the copy in TCRdb shows in-frame clones only, minus some. This sample has over 8,000 clones, with roughly 73% found just once. Starting 14 to 28 days after autologous transplant, ipilimumab 1 mg/kg was given. Patients received nivolumab 3 mg/kg at weeks 1, 4, 7, 10, then fortnightly to week 26. Germline CDR1 reads LNHDA; CDR2 reads SQIVND (reference sequence). V gave up 3 bases and J gave up 2 bases, with 7 bases separating them. The CDR3 has 13 residues. Of note for this clone: Its antigen is unknown.

The source was PBMCs, collected in a trial of ipilimumab plus nivolumab as post-transplant consolidation. J is TRBJ2-5 and V is TRBV19; possible D gene TRBD1, 5 bases. The receptor's source is a female donor with multiple myeloma. The CDR3 spells CASSIYRQETQYF. CDR3 DNA sequence: TGTGCCAGTAGTATTTACAGGCAAGAGACCCAGTACTTC.